This entry concerns a single T cell receptor (beta chain). The antigen remains undetermined. Both 60 Vbeta primers and 13 Jbeta primers went into the PCR. In the original workflow: Later, 65 million to 85 million unique TCR beta chains were counted in an analysis, and about 10 million of them were shared. TCRdb's copy holds only in-frame clones and misses some; the assay was immunoSEQ multiplex PCR. V and J calls and clone size come straight from that table; D and trimming were deduced from the DNA. The sample includes under 250,000 clones, roughly 88% of them seen just once. The germline V gene has CDR1 SGHAT and CDR2 FQNNGV. The junction had 1 base not matched to a gene; V was cut back by 5 bases and J by 2 bases. The CDR3 is made up of 13 amino acids. The entry originates in a study of cytomegalovirus exposure and HLA in healthy donors. Study information: About 85 million unique TCR sequences came from HLA-typed donors in an early release. Among 398 genotyped donors, approximately 80% fell in the Caucasian-associated ancestry cluster. Study-level results: In an earlier analysis, most TCR beta V segments were productive about 90% or about 30% of the time.

The source is a boy under 10 years old in good health and CMV-seronegative. The rearrangement links TRBV11-2 to TRBJ1-2, with 8 bases lining up with TRBD1. The specimen was PBMCs. CDR3 region: CASSRDRNYGYTF. The DNA for the CDR3 is TGTGCCAGCAGCCGGGACAGGAACTATGGCTACACCTTC.